These 11 T cell receptor beta chains originate from one sample sequenced in a study of T cell responses to AZD1222 COVID-19 vaccine. Data came from immunoSEQ multiplex PCR; TCRdb stores just in-frame clones and leaves some out. The table has about 140,000 clones, 93% seen once. This sample comprised peripheral blood, obtained on day 0 of AZD1222 vaccination. The receptor source for this set is an adult in good health.

This rearrangement joins TRBV30 to TRBJ1-1; D possibly corresponds to TRBD1 (6 bases). CDR3 length equals 12 residues. Trimming stripped 7 bases from V and 6 bases from J, with 15 bases between. Germline V CDR1 and CDR2: GTSNPN, SVGIG (reference sequence). The CDR3 spells CASHRDIAEAFF. The CDR3 nucleotides read TGTGCCTCCCACAGGGATATCGCTGAAGCTTTCTTT. Combining the CDR3 with reference TRBV30 and TRBJ1-1 gives the whole variable domain SQTIHQWPATLVQPVGSPLSLECTVEGTSNPNLYWYRQAAGRGLQLLFYSVGIGQISSEVPQNLSASRPQDRQFILSSKKLLLSDSGFYLCASHRDIAEAFFGQGTRLTVV.

The chain is built from TRBV6-5 and TRBJ1-1, with D perhaps matching TRBD1 (6 bases). Germline CDR1 and CDR2: MNHEY and SVGAGI. CDR3 size: 13 residues. Deletions cut 8 bases from V and 0 bases from J, with 10 bases between. CDR3 DNA: TGTGCCAGCGGGGGACAAATGAACACTGAAGCTTTCTTT. Its translation: CASGGQMNTEAFF.

V gene TRBV30 combines with J gene TRBJ2-5; TRBD1 or TRBD2 may be the D gene (5 bases each). Between the trimmed V and J ends, which lost 0 bases and 3 bases, there was a span of 11 bases. The CDR3 covers 14 residues. Germline V gives CDR1 GTSNPN, CDR2 SVGIG (reference sequence). The CDR3 DNA follows: TGTGCCTGGAGTGTAGTTTGGGGGAAAGAGACCCAGTACTTC. This encodes CAWSVVWGKETQYF.

The chain links TRBV12-3 or TRBV12-4 to TRBJ1-1, with D perhaps matching TRBD1 (6 bases). The CDR3 covers 13 residues. V dropped 2 bases and J dropped 4 bases, with 8 bases sitting between them. The CDR3 sequence is CASSLQGSTEAFF. The DNA for the CDR3 is TGTGCCAGCAGTTTACAGGGGTCCACTGAAGCTTTCTTT.

The chain's CDR3 is CASSYSLVRPSGSYNEQFF. CDR3 nucleotide sequence: TGTGCCAGCAGTTACTCTTTGGTTCGGCCTAGCGGGTCCTACAATGAGCAGTTCTTC. V and J are TRBV6-2 or TRBV6-3 and TRBJ2-1; the match to TRBD2 covers 8 bases. V lost 0 bases to trimming and J lost 1 base; unmatched junction nucleotides: 11. The CDR3 is made up of 19 amino acids. The V gene's germline CDR1 is MNHEY and CDR2 SVGEGT.

CDR3 loop: CAWSKGFNYGYTF. The DNA of the CDR3 is TGTGCCTGGAGTAAGGGCTTTAACTATGGCTACACCTTC. The chain recombines TRBV30 with TRBJ1-2; D uncertain. The germline gives CDR1 GTSNPN, CDR2 SVGIG (reference sequence). Trimming took 2 bases from V and 1 from J, leaving 8 bases between them. The CDR3 is made up of 13 amino acids. The whole variable domain, filled in from reference TRBV30 and TRBJ1-2, reads SQTIHQWPATLVQPVGSPLSLECTVEGTSNPNLYWYRQAAGRGLQLLFYSVGIGQISSEVPQNLSASRPQDRQFILSSKKLLLSDSGFYLCAWSKGFNYGYTFGSGTRLTVV.

The chain carries TRBV6-2 or TRBV6-3 and TRBJ1-2; TRBD1 matches 10 bases. The CDR3 length is 13 residues. The trim removed 5 bases at V and 4 bases at J, leaving 1 base unmatched. Germline V gene sequence: CDR1 MNHEY, CDR2 SVGEGT. The CDR3, as DNA: TGTGCCAGCAGTGGACAGGGGGTCTATGGCTACACCTTC. It is translated as CASSGQGVYGYTF.

This sequence joins TRBV21-1 and TRBJ2-7; no check of the table's D call, TRBD2, against the DNA was made. TRBV21-1 is labeled a pseudogene. The CDR3 loop spans 13 amino acids. The CDR3 reads CASSREFGYEQYF. CDR3 DNA: TGTGCCAGCAGCCGGGAGTTTGGGTACGAGCAGTACTTC.

V gene TRBV28 combines with J gene TRBJ1-2; D unclear. Germline values: CDR1 MDHEN, CDR2 SYDVKM. The V end lost 7 bases, the J end lost 8 bases, and 17 bases lay between the germline ends. The CDR3 loop spans 13 amino acids. The DNA for the CDR3 is TGTGCCAGCACCAGCGGGATTGTTGAAGGCTACACCTTC. This encodes CASTSGIVEGYTF.

The V and J genes are TRBV7-2 and TRBJ1-2, with 7 bases lining up with TRBD1. The CDR3 runs to 12 residues. With V trimmed by 2 bases and J by 10 bases, 4 bases remained unmatched. CDR1 and CDR2 (germline): SGHTA, FQGNSA. The CDR3 spells CASSLQDRYYTF. DNA for the CDR3: TGTGCCAGCAGCTTACAGGACAGGTACTACACCTTC.

J is TRBJ2-5 and V is TRBV4-2; D is perhaps TRBD1 or TRBD2 (5 bases each). Germline-derived CDR1 and CDR2 are LGHNA and YNFKEQ. The CDR3 loop spans 15 amino acids. With 0 bases removed from V and 5 bases from J, the gap between germline ends came to 13 bases. The DNA for the CDR3 is TGTGCCAGCAGCCAAGACCGGGACGGCGGGGAGACCCAGTACTTC. Translation gives CASSQDRDGGETQYF.